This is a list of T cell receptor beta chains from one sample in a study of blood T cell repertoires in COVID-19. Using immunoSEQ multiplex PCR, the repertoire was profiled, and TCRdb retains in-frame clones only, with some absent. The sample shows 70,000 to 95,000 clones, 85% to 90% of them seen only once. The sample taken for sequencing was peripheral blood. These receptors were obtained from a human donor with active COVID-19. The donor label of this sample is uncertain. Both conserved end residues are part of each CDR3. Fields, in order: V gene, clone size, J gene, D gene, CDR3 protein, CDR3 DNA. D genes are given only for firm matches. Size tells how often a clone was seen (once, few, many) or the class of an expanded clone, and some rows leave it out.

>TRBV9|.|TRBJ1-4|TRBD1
CASSVDRGPGEKLFF
TGTGCCAGCAGCGTAGATAGGGGGCCTGGTGAAAAACTGTTTTTT
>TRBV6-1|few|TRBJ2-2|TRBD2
CASSALSEGLAGPTGELFF
TGTGCCAGCAGTGCGCTCTCGGAGGGACTAGCGGGGCCCACCGGGGAGCTGTTTTTT
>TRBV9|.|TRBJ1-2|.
CASSEDLRDYGYTF
TGTGCCAGCAGCGAAGATCTGCGGGACTATGGCTACACCTTC
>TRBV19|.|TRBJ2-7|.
CASSNVQGWGNYEQYF
TGTGCCAGTAGTAACGTCCAGGGGTGGGGGAACTACGAGCAGTACTTC
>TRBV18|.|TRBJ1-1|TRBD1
CAGRTGLNTEAFF
TGTGCCGGACGGACAGGGTTGAACACTGAAGCTTTCTTT
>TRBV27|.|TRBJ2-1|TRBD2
CASSKTSGGVAEQFF
TGTGCCAGCAGTAAGACTAGCGGGGGAGTGGCTGAGCAGTTCTTC
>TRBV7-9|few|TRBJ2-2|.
CASSFGGPGELFF
TGTGCCAGCAGCTTTGGAGGACCCGGGGAGCTGTTTTTT
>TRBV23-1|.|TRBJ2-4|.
CAVHRAPRRNIQYF
TGCGCCGTTCACAGGGCCCCTCGTCGGAACATTCAGTACTTC
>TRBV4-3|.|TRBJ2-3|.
CASSQRRGSDTQYF
TGCGCCAGCAGCCAAAGAAGGGGGTCAGATACGCAGTATTTT
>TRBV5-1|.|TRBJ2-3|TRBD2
CASSLALAGDTDTQYF
TGCGCCAGCAGCTTGGCCCTAGCGGGGGACACAGATACGCAGTATTTT
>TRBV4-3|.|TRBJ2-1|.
CASSQEWETGLVSEQFF
TGCGCCAGCAGCCAAGAATGGGAGACAGGTCTGGTTAGTGAGCAGTTCTTC
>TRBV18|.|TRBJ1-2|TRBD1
CASSPQTGPLNYGYTF
TGTGCCAGCTCACCTCAGACAGGGCCCCTTAACTATGGCTACACCTTC
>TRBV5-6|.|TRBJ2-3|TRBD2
CASSRERGGRISTDTQYF
TGTGCCAGCAGCCGCGAGCGCGGGGGGCGTATATCGACAGATACGCAGTATTTT
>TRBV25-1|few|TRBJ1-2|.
CASSPGTTYGYTF
TGTGCCAGCAGCCCCGGGACTACCTATGGCTACACCTTC
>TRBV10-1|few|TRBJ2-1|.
CASSEYPGVKNEQFF
TGCGCCAGCAGTGAGTATCCAGGGGTGAAGAATGAGCAGTTCTTC
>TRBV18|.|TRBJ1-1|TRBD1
CASSQGQGASEAFF
TGTGCCAGCTCACAGGGACAGGGGGCTAGTGAAGCTTTCTTT
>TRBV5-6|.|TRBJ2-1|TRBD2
CASSLAGGKIHEQFF
TGTGCCAGCAGCTTAGCGGGGGGGAAAATCCATGAGCAGTTCTTC
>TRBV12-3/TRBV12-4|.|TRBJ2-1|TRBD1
CASRITGESEQFF
TGTGCCAGCAGGATAACAGGGGAGAGTGAGCAGTTCTTC
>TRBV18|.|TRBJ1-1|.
CASSTKTGKAKAFF
TGTGCCAGCTCAACCAAAACAGGGAAGGCTAAAGCTTTCTTT
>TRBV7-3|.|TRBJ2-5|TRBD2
CASSSVAGGPWETQYF
TGTGCCAGCAGCTCGGTAGCGGGGGGGCCTTGGGAGACCCAGTACTTC
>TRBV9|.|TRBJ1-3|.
CASSVDLDSGNTIYF
TGTGCCAGCAGCGTAGACTTAGACTCTGGAAACACCATATATTTT
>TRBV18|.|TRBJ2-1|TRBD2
CASSPVASGRYSYNEQFF
TGTGCCAGCTCACCTGTGGCTAGCGGGCGTTACTCCTACAATGAGCAGTTCTTC
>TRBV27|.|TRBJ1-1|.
CASSPNGGTEAFF
TGTGCCAGCAGTCCAAACGGGGGCACTGAAGCTTTCTTT
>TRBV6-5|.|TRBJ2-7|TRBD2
CASTVREGVGYEQYF
TGTGCCAGCACGGTCAGGGAGGGCGTGGGGTACGAGCAGTACTTC